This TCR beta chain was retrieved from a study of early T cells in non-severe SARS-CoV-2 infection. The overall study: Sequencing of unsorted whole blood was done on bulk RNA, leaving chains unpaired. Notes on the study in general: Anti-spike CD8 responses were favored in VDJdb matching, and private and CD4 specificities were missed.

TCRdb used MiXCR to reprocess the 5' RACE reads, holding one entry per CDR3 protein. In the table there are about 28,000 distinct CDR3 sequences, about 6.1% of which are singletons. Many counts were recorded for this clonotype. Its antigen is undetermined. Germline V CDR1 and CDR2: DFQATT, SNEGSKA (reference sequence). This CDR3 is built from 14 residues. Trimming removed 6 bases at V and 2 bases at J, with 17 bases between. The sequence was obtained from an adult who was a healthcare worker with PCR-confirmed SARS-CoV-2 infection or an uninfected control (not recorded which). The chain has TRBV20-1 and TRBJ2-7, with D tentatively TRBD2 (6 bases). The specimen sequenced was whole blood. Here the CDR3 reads CSAPRDGRAYEQYF. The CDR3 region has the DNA TGCAGTGCCCCACGAGACGGGAGAGCCTACGAGCAGTACTTC.